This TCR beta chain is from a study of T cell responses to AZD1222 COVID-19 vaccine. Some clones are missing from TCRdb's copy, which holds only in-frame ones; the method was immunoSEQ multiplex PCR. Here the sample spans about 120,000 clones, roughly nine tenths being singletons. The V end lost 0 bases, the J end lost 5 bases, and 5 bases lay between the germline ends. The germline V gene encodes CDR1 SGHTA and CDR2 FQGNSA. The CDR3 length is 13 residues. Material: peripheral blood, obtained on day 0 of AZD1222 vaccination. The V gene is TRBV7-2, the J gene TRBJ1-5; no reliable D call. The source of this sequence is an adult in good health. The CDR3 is CASSLAAYQPQHF. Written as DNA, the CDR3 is TGTGCCAGCAGCTTAGCGGCCTATCAGCCCCAGCATTTT.